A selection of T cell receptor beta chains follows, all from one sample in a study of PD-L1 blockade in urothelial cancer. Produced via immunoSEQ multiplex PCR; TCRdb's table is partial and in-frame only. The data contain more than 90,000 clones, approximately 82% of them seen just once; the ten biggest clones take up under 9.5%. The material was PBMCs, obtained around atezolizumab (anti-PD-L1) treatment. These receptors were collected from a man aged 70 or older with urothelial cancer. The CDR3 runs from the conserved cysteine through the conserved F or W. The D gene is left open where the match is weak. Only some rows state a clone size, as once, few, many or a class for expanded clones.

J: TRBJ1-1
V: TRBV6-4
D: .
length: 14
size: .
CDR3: CASSDGYRDGEAFF
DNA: TGTGCCAGCAGTGACGGGTACAGGGACGGGGAAGCTTTCTTT

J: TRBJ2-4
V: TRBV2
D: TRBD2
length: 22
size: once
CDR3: CASSELPGLAGGQVIAKNIQYF
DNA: TGTGCCAGCAGCGAATTACCGGGACTAGCGGGGGGGCAAGTAATAGCCAAAAACATTCAGTACTTC

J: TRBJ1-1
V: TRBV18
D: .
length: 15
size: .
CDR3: CASSLPDGGGAEAFF
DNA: TGTGCCAGCTCACTCCCCGACGGGGGAGGGGCTGAAGCTTTCTTT

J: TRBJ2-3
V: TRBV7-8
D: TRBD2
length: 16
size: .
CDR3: CASSLLLAGGTDTQYF
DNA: TGTGCCAGCAGCTTGTTACTAGCGGGTGGCACAGATACGCAGTATTTT

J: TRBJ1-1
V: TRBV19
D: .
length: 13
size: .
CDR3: CASSIRVNTEAFF
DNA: TGTGCCAGTAGTATCCGGGTGAACACTGAAGCTTTCTTT

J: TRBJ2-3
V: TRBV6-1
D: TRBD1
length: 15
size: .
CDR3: CASSGQTGSTDTQYF
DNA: TGTGCCAGCAGTGGACAGACAGGGAGCACAGATACGCAGTATTTT

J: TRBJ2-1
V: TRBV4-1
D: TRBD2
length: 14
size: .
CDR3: CATPFRREGPEQFF
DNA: TGCGCCACCCCCTTTAGGCGGGAGGGCCCGGAGCAGTTCTTC

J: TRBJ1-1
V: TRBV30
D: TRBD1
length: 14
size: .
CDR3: CAWSEGQSNTEAFF
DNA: TGTGCCTGGAGTGAGGGACAGTCGAACACTGAAGCTTTCTTT

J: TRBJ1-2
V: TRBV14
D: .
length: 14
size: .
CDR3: CASSQNQGNYGYTF
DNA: TGTGCCAGCAGCCAAAACCAGGGGAACTATGGCTACACCTTC

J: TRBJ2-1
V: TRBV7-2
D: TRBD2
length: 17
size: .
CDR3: CASSRVRLAGSYNEQFF
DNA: TGTGCCAGCAGCCGCGTACGACTAGCGGGGTCCTACAATGAGCAGTTCTTC

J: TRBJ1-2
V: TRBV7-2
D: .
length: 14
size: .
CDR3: CASSLDPGTYGYTF
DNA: TGTGCCAGCAGCTTAGACCCAGGGACTTATGGCTACACCTTC

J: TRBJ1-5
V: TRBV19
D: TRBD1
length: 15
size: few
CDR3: CASSYQGGRNQPQHF
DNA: TGTGCCAGTAGTTACCAGGGGGGTCGCAATCAGCCCCAGCATTTT

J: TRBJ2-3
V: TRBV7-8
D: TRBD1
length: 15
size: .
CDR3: CASSHPGQSTDTQYF
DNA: TGTGCCAGCAGCCACCCGGGACAGAGCACAGATACGCAGTATTTT

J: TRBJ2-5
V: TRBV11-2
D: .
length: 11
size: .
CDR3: CASSATETQYF
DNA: TGTGCCAGCAGCGCTACAGAGACCCAGTACTTC

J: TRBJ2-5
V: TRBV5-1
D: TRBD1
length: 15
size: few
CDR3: CASSVGTGIQETQYF
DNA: TGCGCCAGCAGCGTAGGGACAGGGATACAAGAGACCCAGTACTTC

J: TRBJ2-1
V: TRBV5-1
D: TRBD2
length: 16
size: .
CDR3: CASSSKTSGTYNEQFF
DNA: TGCGCCAGCAGCTCCAAGACTAGCGGGACCTACAATGAGCAGTTCTTC

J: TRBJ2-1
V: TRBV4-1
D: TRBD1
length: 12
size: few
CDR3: CASSRTGNEQFF
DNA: TGCGCCAGCAGCCGGACAGGGAATGAGCAGTTCTTC

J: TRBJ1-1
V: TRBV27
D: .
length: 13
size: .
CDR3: CASTGLSGTEAFF
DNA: TGTGCCAGCACAGGGTTAAGTGGGACTGAAGCTTTCTTT

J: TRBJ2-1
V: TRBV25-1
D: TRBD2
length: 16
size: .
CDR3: CASGELSSGSVNEQFF
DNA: TGTGCCAGCGGTGAATTAAGTAGCGGGAGCGTTAATGAGCAGTTCTTC

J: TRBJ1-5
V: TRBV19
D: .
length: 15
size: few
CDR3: CASSIYVQAQWPQHF
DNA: TGTGCCAGTAGTATTTATGTGCAGGCCCAATGGCCCCAGCATTTT

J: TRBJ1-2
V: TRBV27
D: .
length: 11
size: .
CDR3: CASMGQGVCTF
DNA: TGTGCCAGCATGGGGCAGGGCGTTTGCACCTTC

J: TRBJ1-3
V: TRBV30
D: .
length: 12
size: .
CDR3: CAWTGSGNTIYF
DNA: TGTGCCTGGACGGGCTCTGGAAACACCATATATTTT

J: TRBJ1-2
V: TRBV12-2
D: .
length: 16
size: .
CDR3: CASRLVFTRGVYGYTF
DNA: TGTGCAAGTCGCTTAGTCTTTACCCGAGGAGTCTATGGCTACACCTTC

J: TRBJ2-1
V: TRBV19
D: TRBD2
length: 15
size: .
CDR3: CASSVLGGRAVMQFF
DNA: TGTGCCAGTAGTGTACTTGGGGGGAGGGCGGTGATGCAGTTCTTC

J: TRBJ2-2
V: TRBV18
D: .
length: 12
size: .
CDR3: CASSPTGGELFF
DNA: TGTGCCAGCTCACCTACCGGCGGGGAGCTGTTTTTT

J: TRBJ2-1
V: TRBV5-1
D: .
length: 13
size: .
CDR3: CASSRGAGNEQFF
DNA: TGCGCCAGCAGCCGCGGGGCCGGCAATGAGCAGTTCTTC

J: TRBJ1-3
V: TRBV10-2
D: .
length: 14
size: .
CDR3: CASRGGFYGNTIYF
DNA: TGCGCCAGCAGGGGGGGGTTCTACGGAAACACCATATATTTT

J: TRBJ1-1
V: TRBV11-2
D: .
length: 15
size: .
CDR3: CASSPKDRSNTEAFF
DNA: TGTGCCAGCAGCCCCAAGGACAGATCAAACACTGAAGCTTTCTTT

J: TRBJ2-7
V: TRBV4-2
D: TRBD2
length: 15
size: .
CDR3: CASSQERDRRGEQYF
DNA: TGTGCCAGCAGCCAAGAGCGGGACCGGCGGGGGGAGCAGTACTTC

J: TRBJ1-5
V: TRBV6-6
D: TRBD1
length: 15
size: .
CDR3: CASSSLTGMGQPQHF
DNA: TGTGCCAGCAGTTCCTTGACAGGGATGGGCCAGCCCCAGCATTTT

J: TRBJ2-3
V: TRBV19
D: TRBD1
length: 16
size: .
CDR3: CASSIGARQGPDTQYF
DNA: TGTGCCAGTAGTATCGGAGCTCGACAGGGACCAGATACGCAGTATTTT

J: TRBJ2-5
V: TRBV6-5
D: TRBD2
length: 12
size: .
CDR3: CASSREGETQYF
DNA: TGTGCCAGCAGTCGGGAGGGGGAGACCCAGTACTTC

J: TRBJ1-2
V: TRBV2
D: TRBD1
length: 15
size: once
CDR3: CASSDLDRADYGYTF
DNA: TGTGCCAGCAGTGACTTGGACAGGGCGGACTATGGCTACACCTTC

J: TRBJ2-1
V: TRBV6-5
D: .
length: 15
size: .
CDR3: CASSYKRSSYNEQFF
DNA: TGTGCCAGCAGTTACAAACGGAGCTCCTACAATGAGCAGTTCTTC

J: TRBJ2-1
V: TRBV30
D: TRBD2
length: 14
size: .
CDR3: CAWKSGASYNEQFF
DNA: TGTGCCTGGAAAAGCGGGGCCTCCTACAATGAGCAGTTCTTC

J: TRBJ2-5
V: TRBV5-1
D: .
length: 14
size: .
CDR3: CASSPVAGAETQYF
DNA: TGCGCCAGCAGCCCCGTGGCGGGGGCGGAGACCCAGTACTTC

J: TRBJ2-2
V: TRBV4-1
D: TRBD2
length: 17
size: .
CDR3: CASSQVVSGRGTGELFF
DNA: TGCGCCAGCAGCCAAGTAGTTAGCGGGCGAGGGACCGGGGAGCTGTTTTTT

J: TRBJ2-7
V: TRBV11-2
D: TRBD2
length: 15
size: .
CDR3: CASSLGLAGGSEQYF
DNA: TGTGCCAGCAGCTTAGGTCTAGCGGGAGGCTCCGAGCAGTACTTC

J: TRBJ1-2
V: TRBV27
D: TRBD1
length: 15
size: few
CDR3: CASSLRTGGTYGYTF
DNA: TGTGCCAGCAGTTTAAGGACAGGGGGCACGTATGGCTACACCTTC

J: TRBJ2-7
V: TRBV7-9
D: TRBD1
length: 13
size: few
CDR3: CASTWTGAYEQYF
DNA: TGTGCCAGCACCTGGACAGGGGCCTACGAGCAGTACTTC

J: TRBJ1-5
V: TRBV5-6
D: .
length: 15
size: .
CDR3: CASSFMQGSNQPQHF
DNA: TGTGCCAGCAGCTTTATGCAGGGGAGCAATCAGCCCCAGCATTTT

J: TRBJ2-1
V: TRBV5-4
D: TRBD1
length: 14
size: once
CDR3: CASRRDRANNEQFF
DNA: TGTGCCAGCCGAAGGGACAGGGCGAACAATGAGCAGTTCTTC

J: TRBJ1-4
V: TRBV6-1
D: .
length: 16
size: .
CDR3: CASSAFTGPTNEKLFF
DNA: TGTGCCAGCAGTGCTTTTACAGGGCCAACTAATGAAAAACTGTTTTTT

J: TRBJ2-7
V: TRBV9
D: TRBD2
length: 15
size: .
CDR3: CASSPPGRGTYEQYF
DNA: TGTGCCAGCAGCCCCCCAGGGAGGGGTACCTACGAGCAGTACTTC

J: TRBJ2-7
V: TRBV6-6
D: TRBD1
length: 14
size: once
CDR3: CASRRTGDAYEQYF
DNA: TGTGCCAGCAGGCGGACAGGGGACGCCTACGAGCAGTACTTC

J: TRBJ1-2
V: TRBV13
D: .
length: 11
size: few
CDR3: CASSYGWGYTF
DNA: TGTGCCAGCAGTTACGGGTGGGGCTACACCTTC

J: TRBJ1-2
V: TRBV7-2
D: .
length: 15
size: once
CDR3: CASSPGGTRGYGYTF
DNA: TGTGCCAGCAGTCCGGGGGGGACTAGAGGATATGGCTACACCTTC

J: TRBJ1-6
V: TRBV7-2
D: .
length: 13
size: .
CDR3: CASSSAVNSPLHF
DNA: TGTGCCAGCAGCTCCGCAGTAAATTCACCCCTCCACTTT

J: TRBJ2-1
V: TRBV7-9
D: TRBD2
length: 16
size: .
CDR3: CASSTSGLARYNEQFF
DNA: TGTGCCAGCAGTACCTCGGGACTAGCCCGCTACAATGAGCAGTTCTTC

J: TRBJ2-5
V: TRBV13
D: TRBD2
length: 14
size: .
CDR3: CASSFNQGGETQYF
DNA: TGTGCCAGCAGCTTCAACCAGGGAGGGGAGACCCAGTACTTC

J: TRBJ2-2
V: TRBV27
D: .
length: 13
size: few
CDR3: CASTMVEAGELFF
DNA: TGTGCCAGCACGATGGTAGAGGCCGGGGAGCTGTTTTTT